This T cell receptor beta chain originates from a study of blood T cells in healthy people across ages. In its sample, this clonotype was seen a few times. Using a J-beta primer mix together with a sample-barcoded 5' primer, a second PCR was run for roughly 6 to 12 cycles. MiXCR, run by TCRdb on the 5' RACE reads, gives a single entry per CDR3 protein. The sample lists 800,000 to 950,000 distinct CDR3 sequences, roughly 28% occurring once. The CDR3 sequence is 13 residues long. The germline CDR1 and CDR2 sequences are SNHLY and FYNNEI. Trimming left V 4 bases short and J 2 bases short, with 8 bases between. The same sample was also used in a study of T cells of mothers and their children.

Sequenced input: blood. The genes are TRBV2 and TRBJ2-5; weak D call: TRBD1 (5 bases). The sequence was collected from a woman in her thirties or forties in good health. The CDR3, as DNA: TGTGCCAGCAGTGTGGGGCGGCAAGAGACCCAGTACTTC. It encodes CASSVGRQETQYF. The full variable domain, completed using reference TRBV2 and TRBJ2-5, is EPEVTQTPSHQVTQMGQEVILRCVPISNHLYFYWYRQILGQKVEFLVSFYNNEISEKSEIFDDQFSVERPDGSNFTLKIRSTKLEDSAMYFCASSVGRQETQYFGPGTRLLVL.